A single count supports the clone carrying this TCR beta chain. As yet, its antigen is unknown. V was shortened by 1 base and J by 5 bases, with 8 bases between the two germline ends. CDR1 is LNHNV and CDR2 is YYDKDF in the germline V gene (reference sequence). The CDR3 covers 13 residues. These data originate in a study of memory B cells and T cells in multiple sclerosis. Study results and caveats: Clone-set sizes differed between compartments, so shared clonotype counts needed normalization.

Clones were read by immunoSEQ multiplex PCR, and TCRdb kept only the in-frame ones, dropping some. The sample has 13,000 to 15,000 clones; about 70% are singletons. Sequencing input: memory (CD45RO+) CD4+ T cells from blood. The source is a human donor with multiple sclerosis. The J gene is TRBJ2-5, the V gene TRBV15; D is undetermined. This CDR3 reads CATSRAPAETQYF. The CDR3 DNA is TGTGCCACCAGCAGAGCCCCAGCGGAGACCCAGTACTTC.